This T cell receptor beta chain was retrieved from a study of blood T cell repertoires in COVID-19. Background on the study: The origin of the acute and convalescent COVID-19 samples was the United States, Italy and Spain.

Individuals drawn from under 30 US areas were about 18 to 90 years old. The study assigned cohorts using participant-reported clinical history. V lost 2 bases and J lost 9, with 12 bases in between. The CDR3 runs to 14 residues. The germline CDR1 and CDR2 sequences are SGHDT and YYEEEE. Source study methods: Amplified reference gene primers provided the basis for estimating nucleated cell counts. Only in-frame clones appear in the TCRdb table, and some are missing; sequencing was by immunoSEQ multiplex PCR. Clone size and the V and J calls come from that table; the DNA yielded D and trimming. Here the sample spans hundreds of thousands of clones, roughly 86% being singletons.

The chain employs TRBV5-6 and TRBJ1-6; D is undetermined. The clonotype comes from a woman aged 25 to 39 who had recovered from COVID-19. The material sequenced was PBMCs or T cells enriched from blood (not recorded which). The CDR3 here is CASSFLGGGSPLHF. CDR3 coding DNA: TGTGCCAGCAGCTTCCTCGGAGGTGGTTCACCCCTCCACTTT. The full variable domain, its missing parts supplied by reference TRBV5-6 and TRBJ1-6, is DAGVTQSPTHLIKTRGQQVTLRCSPKSGHDTVSWYQQALGQGPQFIFQYYEEEERQRGNFPDRFSGHQFPNYSSELNVNALLLGDSALYLCASSFLGGGSPLHFGNGTRLTVT.